The entry below describes one TCR beta chain. Its antigen is unidentified. Median post-mortem interval was about 9.8 hours for GI, liver, skin and lymphoid tissues. The data were obtained in a study of tissue T cells after allogeneic stem cell transplantation. Turning to the study itself: Pathologist review favored tissue samples showing histologically apparent lymphocytes.

The data were produced by immunoSEQ multiplex PCR, yet TCRdb's version contains in-frame clones alone and is incomplete. This sample carries 9,700 or so clones, about 69% of them seen once, and the ten largest clones take about 26%. V lost 2 bases and J lost 0, with 5 bases in between. Germline V gene lookup returns CDR1 GTSNPN and CDR2 SVGIG (reference sequence). The CDR3 is 14 residues long. Overall study findings and caveats: Tissue-detected TCR repertoire was only partly captured by blood and spleen T cells. Some tissue clones might be persisting host cells; their alloreactivity or antigen specificity was not determined.

This specimen consisted of tissue from the stomach, obtained at autopsy. The TCR originated in a male donor aged 60 or older with lung cancer. This sequence joins TRBV30 and TRBJ2-6; D remains unclear. The CDR3 loop is CAWSWNSGANVLTF. Here the CDR3 DNA reads TGTGCCTGGAGTTGGAACTCTGGGGCCAACGTCCTGACTTTC.